A selection of T cell receptor beta chains follows, all from one sample in a study of CD8+CD57+ T cells in acquired aplastic anemia. One entry per CDR3 protein, called by TCRdb with MiXCR from the reads. The data contain around 180,000 distinct CDR3 sequences, about 64% of them seen just once; the ten biggest clones take up 35% to 50%. Material for sequencing was sorted CD4+, CD8+, or CD8+CD57+ T cells (not recorded which) from PBMCs. The receptors originated from a human donor in good health. Each CDR3 is given with its conserved first and last residue. D genes are given only for firm matches. Part of the rows lack a size; the others show once, few, many or a class for expanded clones.

J gene: TRBJ2-2; D gene: .; V gene: TRBV5-1; clone size: .; CDR3 protein: CASSIGTNTGELFF
J gene: TRBJ2-7; D gene: .; V gene: TRBV9; clone size: .; CDR3 protein: CASSDKGGPYEQYF
J gene: TRBJ2-2; D gene: .; V gene: TRBV11-2; clone size: once; CDR3 protein: CASSPFGNTGELFF
J gene: TRBJ2-4; D gene: .; V gene: TRBV25-1; clone size: .; CDR3 protein: CASSELFGVGNIQYF
J gene: TRBJ2-3; D gene: .; V gene: TRBV7-7; clone size: few; CDR3 protein: CASSLDYEDTQYF
J gene: TRBJ1-6; D gene: .; V gene: TRBV20-1; clone size: .; CDR3 protein: CSAVGANNSPLHF
J gene: TRBJ1-5; D gene: .; V gene: TRBV6-1; clone size: many; CDR3 protein: CASGGPYQPQHF
J gene: TRBJ1-2; D gene: .; V gene: TRBV24-1; clone size: .; CDR3 protein: CATSDFRGGYGYTF
J gene: TRBJ2-2; D gene: .; V gene: TRBV7-9; clone size: many; CDR3 protein: CASSLPTGRGGTGELFF
J gene: .; D gene: .; V gene: TRBV7-2; clone size: few; CDR3 protein: CASSLVSTVGDTQYF
J gene: TRBJ1-4; D gene: .; V gene: TRBV9; clone size: .; CDR3 protein: CASSPASAHHGEKLFF
J gene: TRBJ2-7; D gene: TRBD1; V gene: TRBV7-3; clone size: .; CDR3 protein: CASSWTGGAVGQYF
J gene: TRBJ2-7; D gene: TRBD1; V gene: TRBV25-1; clone size: .; CDR3 protein: CASTLGQGNYEQYF
J gene: TRBJ1-2; D gene: .; V gene: TRBV2; clone size: .; CDR3 protein: CASSLDSLYGYTF
J gene: TRBJ2-1; D gene: .; V gene: TRBV2; clone size: few; CDR3 protein: CASGGPGRPYNEQFF
J gene: TRBJ2-7; D gene: .; V gene: TRBV5-6; clone size: many; CDR3 protein: CASSLAGTHYEQYF
J gene: TRBJ1-2; D gene: .; V gene: TRBV19; clone size: .; CDR3 protein: CASGGVGNYGYTF
J gene: TRBJ2-3; D gene: .; V gene: TRBV19; clone size: once; CDR3 protein: CASSTLDTDTQYF
J gene: TRBJ2-2; D gene: TRBD1; V gene: TRBV20-1; clone size: .; CDR3 protein: CSARDLGTGENTGELFF
J gene: TRBJ1-2; D gene: .; V gene: TRBV29-1; clone size: .; CDR3 protein: CSVSSGTYGYTF
J gene: TRBJ1-2; D gene: .; V gene: TRBV5-4; clone size: .; CDR3 protein: CASSFRQDYGYTF
J gene: TRBJ1-1; D gene: .; V gene: TRBV19; clone size: .; CDR3 protein: CASTGDTEAFF
J gene: TRBJ1-2; D gene: .; V gene: TRBV29-1; clone size: few; CDR3 protein: CSVQSYGYTF
J gene: TRBJ1-1; D gene: .; V gene: TRBV29-1; clone size: .; CDR3 protein: CSATKGGNTEAFF
J gene: TRBJ1-2; D gene: .; V gene: TRBV29-1; clone size: .; CDR3 protein: CSAQQGVYGYTF
J gene: TRBJ2-7; D gene: TRBD1; V gene: TRBV7-9; clone size: .; CDR3 protein: CASRIGRDRGYEQYF
J gene: TRBJ2-7; D gene: TRBD2; V gene: TRBV20-1; clone size: .; CDR3 protein: CSLRLAGSYEQYF
J gene: TRBJ2-7; D gene: TRBD1; V gene: TRBV9; clone size: .; CDR3 protein: CASSGWTGEDGQYF
J gene: TRBJ1-6; D gene: .; V gene: TRBV5-6; clone size: .; CDR3 protein: CASILASSYNSPLHF
J gene: TRBJ2-1; D gene: .; V gene: TRBV6-5; clone size: many; CDR3 protein: CASSRTQSSYNEQFF
J gene: TRBJ1-2; D gene: .; V gene: TRBV20-1; clone size: .; CDR3 protein: CSARVGGSEGYTF
J gene: TRBJ1-1; D gene: .; V gene: TRBV2; clone size: .; CDR3 protein: CASSGSNGRWDTEAFF
J gene: TRBJ1-6; D gene: .; V gene: TRBV7-9; clone size: .; CDR3 protein: CASSLGGSDSPLHF
J gene: TRBJ1-2; D gene: TRBD1; V gene: TRBV2; clone size: many; CDR3 protein: CAGTDREDYGYTF
J gene: TRBJ2-3; D gene: .; V gene: TRBV7-3; clone size: .; CDR3 protein: CASSLTGGPPSTDTQYF
J gene: TRBJ2-7; D gene: .; V gene: TRBV10-1; clone size: .; CDR3 protein: CASRLQWTLTYEQYF
J gene: TRBJ1-2; D gene: TRBD1; V gene: TRBV10-2; clone size: .; CDR3 protein: CASSGQGYGYTF
J gene: TRBJ2-7; D gene: .; V gene: TRBV7-9; clone size: .; CDR3 protein: CARSLEASSYEQYF
J gene: TRBJ2-3; D gene: .; V gene: TRBV4-3; clone size: .; CDR3 protein: CASSQVAGAFTDTQYF
J gene: TRBJ2-1; D gene: TRBD2; V gene: TRBV19; clone size: .; CDR3 protein: CASSERLAGSNEQFF
J gene: TRBJ2-1; D gene: TRBD1; V gene: TRBV5-5; clone size: many; CDR3 protein: CASSSGTGVHNEQFF
J gene: TRBJ1-4; D gene: TRBD1; V gene: TRBV9; clone size: .; CDR3 protein: CASSPRQGAEEKLFF
J gene: TRBJ2-3; D gene: TRBD1; V gene: TRBV7-9; clone size: once; CDR3 protein: CASSFDDRGRSDTQYF
J gene: TRBJ2-1; D gene: .; V gene: TRBV24-1; clone size: .; CDR3 protein: CATSDMAAQKLNEQFF
J gene: TRBJ1-2; D gene: .; V gene: TRBV2; clone size: .; CDR3 protein: CASRNRLTPWNYGYTF
J gene: TRBJ2-1; D gene: TRBD2; V gene: TRBV5-4; clone size: .; CDR3 protein: CASSGGGYGEQFF
J gene: TRBJ1-4; D gene: TRBD1; V gene: TRBV25-1; clone size: many; CDR3 protein: CASGPTGRSEKLFF
J gene: TRBJ2-3; D gene: .; V gene: TRBV7-8; clone size: many; CDR3 protein: CASSLEGSTDTQYF
J gene: TRBJ2-1; D gene: TRBD2; V gene: TRBV24-1; clone size: .; CDR3 protein: CATSDAGTRGNEQFF
J gene: TRBJ2-1; D gene: .; V gene: TRBV24-1; clone size: .; CDR3 protein: CATSDLSVGGNEQFF
J gene: TRBJ2-5; D gene: .; V gene: TRBV24-1; clone size: .; CDR3 protein: CATSDDDNQETQYF
J gene: TRBJ2-7; D gene: .; V gene: TRBV20-1; clone size: .; CDR3 protein: CSASGGLNEQYF
J gene: TRBJ1-1; D gene: .; V gene: TRBV2; clone size: many; CDR3 protein: CASSDTLNTEAFF
J gene: TRBJ2-7; D gene: TRBD1; V gene: TRBV20-1; clone size: .; CDR3 protein: CSARDMLGQGSSYEQYF
J gene: TRBJ1-1; D gene: .; V gene: TRBV19; clone size: many; CDR3 protein: CASSIGGGTEAFF
J gene: TRBJ1-5; D gene: TRBD1; V gene: TRBV15; clone size: .; CDR3 protein: CATSRTGDSNQPQHF
J gene: TRBJ1-2; D gene: .; V gene: TRBV20-1; clone size: few; CDR3 protein: CSAQEGLSAYTF
J gene: TRBJ2-3; D gene: .; V gene: TRBV20-1; clone size: once; CDR3 protein: CSANGVIAYEGTDTQYF
J gene: TRBJ2-7; D gene: .; V gene: TRBV9; clone size: .; CDR3 protein: CASSVGQRDYEQYF
J gene: TRBJ2-7; D gene: .; V gene: TRBV20-1; clone size: .; CDR3 protein: CSASSLGSSHEQYF